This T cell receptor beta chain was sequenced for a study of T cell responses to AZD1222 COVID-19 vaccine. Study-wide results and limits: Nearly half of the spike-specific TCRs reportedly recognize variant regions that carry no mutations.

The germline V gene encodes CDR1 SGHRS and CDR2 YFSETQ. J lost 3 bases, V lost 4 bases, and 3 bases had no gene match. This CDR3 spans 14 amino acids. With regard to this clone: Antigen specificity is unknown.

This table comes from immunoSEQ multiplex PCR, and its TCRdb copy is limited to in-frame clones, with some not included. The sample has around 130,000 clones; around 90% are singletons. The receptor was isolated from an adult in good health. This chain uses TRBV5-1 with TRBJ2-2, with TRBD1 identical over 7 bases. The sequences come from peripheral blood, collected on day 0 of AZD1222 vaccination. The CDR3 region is CASSRGQYTGELFF. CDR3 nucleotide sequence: TGCGCCAGCAGCCGGGGACAGTACACCGGGGAGCTGTTTTTT.